The sequence of this T cell receptor (beta chain) was determined in a study of cytomegalovirus exposure and HLA in healthy donors. For the study at large: One earlier analysis, a look at some 180 million T cells, found more than 100 million unique TCR beta sequences. There were about 85 million unique TCRs (from HLA-typed donors) in an early data release.

With 60 Vbeta and 13 Jbeta primers, the PCR was carried out. Data came from immunoSEQ multiplex PCR; TCRdb stores just in-frame clones and leaves some out. The table shows around 140,000 clones, with less than 80% occurring only once. Study-wide results and limits: Sequences of the TCR beta chain were said to predict the HLA-A and HLA-B alleles of most subjects accurately. Data from an earlier analysis indicated that most TCR beta V segments were productive either about 87% or about 30% of the time.

CDR3 length equals 13 residues. Looked up from germline, CDR1 is SQVTM and CDR2 is ANQGSEA. Trimming stripped 7 bases from V and 2 bases from J, with 14 bases between. In the case of this clone: Its antigen remains unknown.

The chain uses TRBV29-1 and TRBJ1-2, with D possibly matching TRBD1 (5 bases). The sequenced sample was PBMCs. The receptor's source is a man aged 45-60 years in good health and CMV-seropositive. The CDR3 reads CSGTGDTNYGYTF. CDR3 nucleotide sequence: TGCAGCGGCACAGGAGACACAAACTATGGCTACACCTTC.